Below, 21 T cell receptor beta chains from the same sample are listed, as sequenced in a study of Graves' ophthalmopathy and Graves' hyperthyroidism (dated by TCRdb to 2016 to 2018). Sequencing was performed on an Illumina HiSeq 2000. For repertoire sequencing, the TCR beta CDR3 regions were amplified from RNA transcripts. A first-round RT-PCR used HTBI primers with the Qiagen OneStep RT-PCR kit, followed by a second-round multiplex PCR, size selection and purification. Using fastp trimming at Q25 and MiXCR clonotype assembly, TCRdb reanalyzed the public sequencing data and kept in-frame beta chains. Entries that share a CDR3 protein sequence are merged under the most common genes and DNA. Present in this sample are hundreds of thousands of distinct CDR3 sequences, approximately 22% of which were seen just once. The ten largest clones add up to approximately 7% of the sample. Sequenced input: peripheral blood. The receptors originated from a woman aged 18-29 years with stable Graves' hyperthyroidism. Some clones in this sample may be carry-over from other donors' samples. Donor details come from another sample of the same person, matched by shared clones.

The rearrangement links TRBV12-3 or TRBV12-4 to TRBJ2-5, with D perhaps matching TRBD2 (5 bases). V lost 3 bases to trimming and J lost 2 bases, with 22 bases between them. This CDR3 contains 18 residues. The CDR3 loop reads CASSFFSRGLAKQETQYF. CDR3 DNA: TGTGCCAGCAGTTTTTTTTCTCGAGGGCTCGCAAAGCAAGAGACCCAGTACTTC.

This clonotype has just a few counts. This rearrangement joins TRBV12-5 to TRBJ1-2, with D unresolved. The germline CDR1 and CDR2 sequences are LGHNT and FRNRAP. This CDR3 region has 18 residues. With 2 bases removed from V and 0 bases from J, the gap between germline ends came to 19 bases. CDR3 sequence (DNA): TGTGCTAGTGGTTTGACCCCCCTGTGGCAGTCCACTAACTATGGCTACACCTTC. Protein: CASGLTPLWQSTNYGYTF. The full variable domain, with the rest looked up from reference TRBV12-5 and TRBJ1-2, is DARVTQTPRHKVTEMGQEVTMRCQPILGHNTVFWYRQTMMQGLELLAYFRNRAPLDDSGMPKDRFSAEMPDATLATLKIQPSEPRDSAVYFCASGLTPLWQSTNYGYTFGSGTRLTVV.

This chain links TRBV7-3 with TRBJ1-1; 9 nucleotides match TRBD1. Germline V CDR1 and CDR2: SGHTA, FQGTGA. Trimming took 1 base from V and 5 from J; bases not matched to a gene: 5. This CDR3 has 15 residues. The CDR3 reads CASSLMGQGNTEAFF. The CDR3 region has the DNA TGTGCCAGCAGCTTAATGGGACAGGGAAATACTGAAGCTTTCTTT.

This clonotype occurred many times. The chain uses TRBV6-5 and TRBJ1-6, with 10 bases identical to TRBD1. CDR1 is MNHEY and CDR2 is SVGAGI in the germline V gene. The CDR3 is made up of 19 amino acids. V shed 2 bases and J 1 base; nucleotides not matched to a gene: 8. The CDR3 protein is CASSYTGQGEWSYNSPLHF. The CDR3 nucleotides read TGTGCCAGCAGTTACACCGGACAGGGGGAGTGGTCCTATAATTCACCCCTCCACTTT.

This clonotype was observed a handful of times. V is TRBV5-1 and J is TRBJ2-5, with a tentative D call TRBD2 (6 bases). CDR3 length: 15 residues. The germline V and J ends were trimmed by 4 bases and 2 bases, with 15 bases remaining between them. Germline loops: CDR1 SGHRS, CDR2 YFSETQ. The CDR3 DNA is TGCGCCAGCAGCGGCGGGACCAACATACAAGAGACCCAGTACTTC. The encoded protein is CASSGGTNIQETQYF.

In its sample, this clonotype was seen many times. The chain couples TRBV6-5 to TRBJ2-5; a possible D gene is TRBD1 (6 bases). Germline-derived CDR1 and CDR2 are MNHEY and SVGAGI. The CDR3 runs to 16 residues. Trimming pared 0 bases from V and 5 bases from J, leaving 16 bases between. CDR3 nucleotide sequence: TGTGCCAGCAGTTACTCGACGGGACACTGGGGGGAGACCCAGTACTTC. It encodes CASSYSTGHWGETQYF.

This clonotype was counted a few times. The conserved closing phenylalanine or tryptophan is absent in this CDR3, likely reflecting a read error. The gene calls are TRBV6-1 and TRBJ1-1; unclear D gene. The V gene's germline CDR1 is MNHNS and CDR2 SASEGT. The CDR3 totals 13 residues. V gave up 11 bases and J gave up 0 bases, with 13 bases separating them. In nucleotides, the CDR3 is TGTGCCTCCAGAAGGAGTCTGAACACTGAAGCTTTCCTT. This sequence encodes CASRRSLNTEAFL.

This clonotype appeared many times. The V call is TRBV28, the J call TRBJ1-1, with 8 bases fitting TRBD1. V lost 2 bases to trimming and J lost 8 bases; unmatched junction nucleotides: 4. CDR1 and CDR2 from the germline V gene are MDHEN and SYDVKM. The CDR3 runs to 13 residues. In nucleotides, the CDR3 is TGTGCCAGCAGTTTACCCGGACAGGGAGAAGCTTTCTTT. Translation gives CASSLPGQGEAFF. Full variable domain (outside the CDR3, taken from reference TRBV28 and TRBJ1-1): DVKVTQSSRYLVKRTGEKVFLECVQDMDHENMFWYRQDPGLGLRLIYFSYDVKMKEKGDIPEGYSVSREKKERFSLILESASTNQTSMYLCASSLPGQGEAFFGQGTRLTVV.

This rearrangement joins TRBV28 to TRBJ1-5; a weak D match, TRBD1 (5 bases). Looked up from germline, CDR1 is MDHEN and CDR2 is SYDVKM. V was trimmed by 4 bases and J by 1 base, leaving 14 bases between them. The CDR3 sequence is 16 residues long. Written as DNA, the CDR3 is TGTGCCAGCAGTTCCCCAACAGGCGGGAGCAATCAGCCCCAGCATTTT. Its translation is CASSSPTGGSNQPQHF.

The chain links TRBV6-1 to TRBJ2-7; 7 positions match TRBD2. This CDR3 has 15 amino acids. The V gene's germline CDR1 is MNHNS and CDR2 SASEGT. V was pared by 8 bases and J by 4 bases, with 14 bases of the junction left unmatched. CDR3 protein: CASYPGYSGEYEQYF. CDR3 sequence (DNA): TGTGCCAGCTATCCTGGGTACAGCGGGGAATACGAGCAGTACTTC.

This clonotype has at least ten counts. The chain joins TRBV20-1 to TRBJ2-7; D is perhaps TRBD1 (6 bases). This CDR3 contains 15 residues. CDR1 and CDR2 from the germline V gene are DFQATT and SNEGSKA (reference sequence). Trimming pared 2 bases from V and 2 bases from J, leaving 16 bases between. The CDR3 spells CSARRPGTFPYEQYF. The CDR3 DNA reads TGCAGTGCTAGACGCCCCGGGACATTTCCCTACGAGCAGTACTTC.

This clonotype was counted at least ten times. The genes are TRBV11-2 and TRBJ2-7; 15 positions match TRBD2. The CDR3 is 17 amino acids. CDR1 and CDR2 (germline): SGHAT, FQNNGV. J lost 3 bases, V lost 2 bases, and 5 bases had no gene match. CDR3: CASSLTGTSGRIYEQYF. The CDR3 DNA reads as TGTGCCAGCAGCTTAACCGGGACTAGCGGGAGGATCTACGAGCAGTACTTC.

This clonotype was seen repeatedly, ten times or more. The rearrangement uses TRBV3-1 and TRBJ2-5; TRBD1 or TRBD2 may be the D gene (5 bases each). This CDR3 region has 15 residues. In germline, CDR1 is LGHDT, CDR2 YNNKEL (reference sequence). Trimming removed 0 bases from V and 4 bases from J, with 12 bases in between. CDR3 region: CASSQEWQRGETQYF. CDR3 coding DNA: TGTGCCAGCAGCCAAGAGTGGCAGAGGGGAGAGACCCAGTACTTC.

This clonotype was seen repeatedly, ten times or more. The chain combines TRBV9 with TRBJ1-1; 7 nucleotides align to TRBD1. V shed 4 bases, J shed 8 bases, and the junction held 11 bases outside the gene matches. In germline, CDR1 is SGDLS, CDR2 YYNGEE. This CDR3 region has 14 residues. CDR3 in amino acids: CASSPGTARAEAFF. CDR3 DNA sequence: TGTGCCAGCAGCCCAGGGACAGCGAGGGCCGAAGCTTTCTTT.

This clonotype was seen a handful of times. The chain recombines TRBV4-1 with TRBJ1-5, with D possibly matching TRBD1 (6 bases). Germline CDR1 MGHRA, CDR2 YSYEKL. The CDR3 extends over 16 amino acids. Trimming cost V 0 bases and J 7 bases, with 16 bases left between them. CDR3 sequence: CASSQDARQGRQPQHF. The DNA of the CDR3 is TGCGCCAGCAGCCAAGATGCACGGCAGGGGCGACAGCCCCAGCATTTT.

This clonotype has a count of ten or more. This chain connects TRBV12-3 or TRBV12-4 to TRBJ1-5; unclear D gene. The length of the CDR3 is 14 residues. The V gene lost 0 bases and the J gene lost 3 bases, with 6 bases spanning the gap. CDR3 protein: CASSLAADNQPQHF. As DNA, the CDR3 is TGTGCCAGCAGTTTAGCGGCAGACAATCAGCCCCAGCATTTT.

The chain couples TRBV10-1 to TRBJ1-5; the D is unclear. The V gene lost 7 bases and the J gene lost 5 bases, with 9 bases spanning the gap. Germline V CDR1 and CDR2: WNHNN, SYGVQD (reference sequence). The CDR3 consists of 12 residues. CDR3 DNA sequence: TGCGCCAGCAAAACACCGGATCAGCCCCAGCATTTT. It encodes CASKTPDQPQHF.

In this sample, this clonotype turned up many times. V gene TRBV6-1 combines with J gene TRBJ2-5; D gene unclear. V lost 2 bases and J 0 bases, leaving 10 bases between the germline ends. This CDR3 comprises 15 residues. Germline-derived CDR1 and CDR2 are MNHNS and SASEGT. In nucleotides, the CDR3 is TGTGCCAGCAGTGAATTCCCCGGGTACCAAGAGACCCAGTACTTC. Residues: CASSEFPGYQETQYF.

This clonotype was counted ten times or more. The chain couples TRBV7-9 to TRBJ1-1, with unresolved D. Germline loops: CDR1 SEHNR, CDR2 FQNEAQ (reference sequence). CDR3 length: 14 residues. The V end lost 4 bases, the J end lost 5 bases, and 14 bases lay between the germline ends. In nucleotides, the CDR3 is TGTGCCAGCAGCTCAGAGGTGCGGACGACTGAAGCTTTCTTT. Amino acid sequence: CASSSEVRTTEAFF.

This clonotype came up many times. The chain employs TRBV7-2 and TRBJ1-2; the D is unclear. The CDR3 consists of 13 residues. Looked up from germline, CDR1 is SGHTA and CDR2 is FQGNSA. Trimming took off 4 bases at V and 4 bases at J, with 10 bases between the two ends. The CDR3 loop reads CASSSSRTYGYTF. The DNA for the CDR3 is TGTGCCAGCAGCTCCTCCCGGACCTATGGCTACACCTTC.

The sample holds many counts of this clonotype. The rearrangement joins TRBV12-3 or TRBV12-4 to TRBJ1-5; D unclear. This CDR3 region has 15 residues. The ends were cut back, 0 bases at V and 0 bases at J, with 6 bases in the middle. Written as DNA, the CDR3 is TGTGCCAGCAGTTTAGCAGGGAATAGCAATCAGCCCCAGCATTTT. The encoded protein is CASSLAGNSNQPQHF.